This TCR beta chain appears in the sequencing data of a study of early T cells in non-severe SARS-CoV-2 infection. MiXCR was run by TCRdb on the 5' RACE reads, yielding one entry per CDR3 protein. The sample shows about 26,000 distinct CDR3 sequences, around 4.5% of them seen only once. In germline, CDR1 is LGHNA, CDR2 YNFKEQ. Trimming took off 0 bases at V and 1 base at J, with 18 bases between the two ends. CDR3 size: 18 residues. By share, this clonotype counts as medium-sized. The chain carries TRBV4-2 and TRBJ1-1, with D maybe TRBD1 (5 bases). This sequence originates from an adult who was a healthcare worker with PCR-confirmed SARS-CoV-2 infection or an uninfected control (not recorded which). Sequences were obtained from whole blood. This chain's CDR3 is CASSQDLAGISRNTEAFF. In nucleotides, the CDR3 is TGTGCCAGCAGCCAAGATTTGGCAGGGATCTCGCGGAACACTGAAGCTTTCTTT.